These 7 T cell receptor beta chains came from one sample sequenced in a study of cytomegalovirus exposure and HLA in healthy donors. The study ran its PCR with 60 Vbeta and 13 Jbeta primers. Here immunoSEQ multiplex PCR was the method, and the copy in TCRdb shows in-frame clones only, minus some. The sample includes approximately 150,000 clones, around 78% of them seen just once. Sequencing input: PBMCs. These receptors originate from a woman aged 35 to 49 in good health and CMV-seropositive.

This clone has just one count. The chain has TRBV18 and TRBJ2-2; 10 bases map to TRBD1. Trimming took 0 bases from V and 3 from J; bases not matched to a gene: 1. This CDR3 has 16 residues. The germline V gene has CDR1 KGHSH and CDR2 LQKENI. The CDR3 nucleotides are TGTGCCAGCTCACCACCGGGACAGGGGTACACCGGGGAGCTGTTTTTT. It is translated as CASSPPGQGYTGELFF.

V usage is TRBV2 and J usage is TRBJ2-7; 9 bases match TRBD2. CDR3 length equals 14 residues. CDR1 and CDR2 (germline): SNHLY, FYNNEI. With V trimmed by 7 bases and J by 0 bases, 4 bases remained unmatched. The CDR3, as DNA: TGTGCCAGCAAAGGGACTAGCAGCTCCTACGAGCAGTACTTC. This translates into CASKGTSSSYEQYF.

This rearrangement joins TRBV11-2 to TRBJ1-4; 10 bases are shared with TRBD1. The CDR3 loop spans 16 amino acids. Looked up from germline, CDR1 is SGHAT and CDR2 is FQNNGV. V shed 0 bases and J 5 bases; nucleotides not matched to a gene: 3. CDR3 DNA: TGTGCCAGCAGCTTAGACCCGGGACAGGGGAATGAAAAACTGTTTTTT. Its protein product is CASSLDPGQGNEKLFF.

The rearrangement links TRBV5-1 to TRBJ2-3, with 7 bases lining up with TRBD1. The V gene end was trimmed by 3 bases and the J gene end by 1 base; junction bases not matched to a gene: 8. The CDR3 sequence is 16 residues long. Germline CDR1 and CDR2: SGHRS and YFSETQ. The CDR3 protein is CASSSGAGTGTDTQYF. The CDR3 DNA sequence: TGCGCCAGCAGCTCCGGAGCCGGGACAGGCACAGATACGCAGTATTTT.

CDR3 coding DNA: TGTGCTAGTGGTTTGGTGGGAGCGGGAGATAGGTCCTACAATGAGCAGTTCTTC. The encoded protein is CASGLVGAGDRSYNEQFF. The rearrangement uses TRBV12-5 and TRBJ2-1, with TRBD2 matching over 8 bases. Germline V gene sequence: CDR1 LGHNT, CDR2 FRNRAP. V was clipped by 0 bases and J by 1 base; unmatched bases: 8. This CDR3 comprises 18 residues.

The rearrangement joins TRBV6-1 to TRBJ1-6; 11 nucleotides agree with TRBD1. Germline V gene sequence: CDR1 MNHNS, CDR2 SASEGT. V was clipped by 4 bases and J by 9 bases; unmatched bases: 5. CDR3 length equals 15 residues. CDR3 bases: TGTGCCAGCAGTGGCACCGGGACAGGGGGTTCACCCCTCCACTTT. This gives the protein CASSGTGTGGSPLHF.

The chain carries TRBV7-3 and TRBJ2-3; TRBD2 is a possible D gene (6 bases). V lost 3 bases and J lost 3, with 7 bases in between. Per germline, CDR1 SGHTA and CDR2 FQGTGA. This CDR3 is built from 13 residues. For the CDR3, the DNA is TGTGCCAGCAGCTTCCGGGGGACAGATACGCAGTATTTT. Its translation is CASSFRGTDTQYF. The full variable domain, rest sourced from reference TRBV7-3 and TRBJ2-3, is GAGVSQTPSNKVTEKGKYVELRCDPISGHTALYWYRQSLGQGPEFLIYFQGTGAADDSGLPNDRFFAVRPEGSVSTLKIQRTERGDSAVYLCASSFRGTDTQYFGPGTRLTVL.